The T cell receptor beta chain described here comes from a study of T cell changes during pregnancy in multiple sclerosis. TCRdb's copy holds only in-frame clones and misses some; the assay was immunoSEQ multiplex PCR. The sample shows 30,000 or so clones, 88% of them seen only once. Germline V lookup: CDR1 SEHNR, CDR2 FQNEAQ (reference sequence). The CDR3 has 16 amino acids. Trimming took 5 bases from V and 2 from J, leaving 17 bases between them. The J gene is TRBJ2-3, the V gene TRBV7-9, with a tentative D call TRBD2 (5 bases). This receptor was identified in a female donor in good health, enrolled as a control in a pregnancy study. The specimen comprised CD4+ T cells from peripheral blood mononuclear cells, sampled in the first trimester of pregnancy. The CDR3 is CASSIRPLAPTDTQYF. CDR3 sequence (DNA): TGTGCCAGCAGCATCCGGCCTCTAGCCCCCACAGATACGCAGTATTTT.